The 26 T cell receptor beta chains presented below share a single source sample, sequenced in a study of shared clonotypes between healthy human individuals (dated by TCRdb to 2018 to 2021). CD8 naive samples were CD45RO-negative cells positively selected for CCR7, giving a CD45RA+CCR7+ population that excluded TemRA cells. Libraries came from the immunoSEQ multiplex PCR assay. Held by TCRdb, this immuneACCESS table contains in-frame sequences only and omits some clones. Under half of the omission traces to an unresolved V gene where checked; the cause of the rest is unknown. This sample comprises around 2,100,000 clones, over 85% of them detected only once. The biggest ten clones account for 1% to 1.5% of the sample. Sequencing was carried out using naive CD8+ T cells sorted from blood. The cell subset or site label here, explained by the study, means: CD45RA+CCR7+. The receptor source for this set is a man in his late teens or twenties in good health.

The chain has TRBV7-2 and TRBJ2-7, with 13 bases that match TRBD2. The CDR3 extends over 17 amino acids. After removal of 5 bases from V and 4 bases from J, the junction contained 11 bases not matched to a gene. Germline V gene data show CDR1 as SGHTA and CDR2 as FQGNSA. This CDR3 is CASSPGESLAGGYEQYF. DNA of the CDR3: TGTGCCAGCAGCCCCGGCGAATCACTAGCGGGGGGGTACGAGCAGTACTTC.

In this sample, this clone turned up once. The V gene is TRBV5-1, the J gene TRBJ2-7; D is perhaps TRBD2 (6 bases). The ends were cut back, 1 base at V and 3 bases at J, with 14 bases in the middle. CDR3 length: 15 residues. CDR1 and CDR2 (germline): SGHRS, YFSETQ. CDR3 coding DNA: TGCGCCAGCAGCTTGCGATCCGGGGGTGGCTACGAGCAGTACTTC. Protein product: CASSLRSGGGYEQYF.

This clone was recorded once. At the DNA level, this CDR3 is encoded by other sequences in the same sample as well. CDR3 sequence reads: CASSEVGDYEQYF. The DNA of the CDR3 is TGTGCCAGCAGTGAAGTTGGGGACTACGAGCAGTACTTC. The chain is built from TRBV2 and TRBJ2-7; no clear D. The V gene's germline CDR1 is SNHLY and CDR2 FYNNEI. CDR3 size: 13 residues. Trimming removed 1 base at V and 3 bases at J, with 7 bases between. The full variable domain, in which reference TRBV2 and TRBJ2-7 provide the parts outside the CDR3, is EPEVTQTPSHQVTQMGQEVILRCVPISNHLYFYWYRQILGQKVEFLVSFYNNEISEKSEIFDDQFSVERPDGSNFTLKIRSTKLEDSAMYFCASSEVGDYEQYFGPGTRLTVT.

This chain connects TRBV27 to TRBJ2-7; TRBD1 matches 10 bases. The J segment lost 3 bases and the V segment lost 5 bases, leaving 10 bases of the junction unmatched. From germline, CDR1 is MNHEY and CDR2 SMNVEV (reference sequence). The CDR3 consists of 16 residues. Here the CDR3 reads CASSPGTGVLIYEQYF. CDR3 sequence (DNA): TGTGCCAGCAGTCCCGGGACAGGGGTTCTCATCTACGAGCAGTACTTC.

The chain is built from TRBV6-5 and TRBJ1-1, with TRBD1 as a possible D gene (6 bases). Trimming took off 6 bases at V and 0 bases at J, with 11 bases between the two ends. CDR3 length equals 14 residues. Germline CDR1 and CDR2: MNHEY and SVGAGI. CDR3 protein: CASSPDRLNTEAFF. In DNA form, the CDR3 reads TGTGCCAGCAGCCCAGACAGGCTGAACACTGAAGCTTTCTTT.

V usage is TRBV7-9 and J usage is TRBJ2-7; D unresolved. The CDR3 is 13 amino acids. With 6 bases removed from V and 6 bases from J, the gap between germline ends came to 15 bases. The germline gives CDR1 SEHNR, CDR2 FQNEAQ (reference sequence). In DNA, the CDR3 is TGTGCCAGCAGACCCTCCGCCGGTGGCGAGCAGTACTTC. Translating gives CASRPSAGGEQYF.

In this sample, this clone turned up a few times. V and J are TRBV16 and TRBJ2-7; possibly TRBD1 for D (5 bases). The CDR3 runs to 16 residues. CDR1 KGHSY and CDR2 FQNENV come from the germline V gene. The V end lost 1 base, the J end lost 2 bases, and 15 bases lay between the germline ends. CDR3 coding DNA: TGTGCCAGCAGCCAATACCCGTCAGGGTCCCCCTACGAGCAGTACTTC. Protein sequence: CASSQYPSGSPYEQYF.

This clone was found a few times. This rearrangement joins TRBV6-5 to TRBJ2-1; 7 positions match TRBD2. CDR1 is MNHEY and CDR2 is SVGAGI in the germline V gene. V gave up 5 bases and J gave up 4 bases; unmatched junction bases: 8. The CDR3 is 15 residues long. The CDR3 coding sequence is TGTGCCAGCAGTCCTCTAGCGGCCGTTTACAATGAGCAGTTCTTC. This gives the protein CASSPLAAVYNEQFF.

CDR3 in DNA: TGCGCCAGCAGCCAAGGGGGCCTCGGACAGGCCTTGCACGAGCAGTACTTC. Amino acid sequence: CASSQGGLGQALHEQYF. The chain joins TRBV4-1 to TRBJ2-7; 7 nucleotides align to TRBD1. J gave up 5 bases and V 1 base, and 14 bases lay outside the gene matches. Germline V gene data show CDR1 as MGHRA and CDR2 as YSYEKL. There are 17 residues in the CDR3.

The chain combines TRBV7-8 with TRBJ2-5; 10 nucleotides match TRBD2. The trim removed 5 bases at V and 2 bases at J, leaving 8 bases unmatched. Looked up from germline, CDR1 is SGHVS and CDR2 is FQNEAQ. The CDR3 is 16 residues long. The CDR3 DNA reads TGTGCCAGCAGCCAGCTAGCGGGAGTCCATCAAGAGACCCAGTACTTC. The encoded protein is CASSQLAGVHQETQYF.

J is TRBJ1-5 and V is TRBV23-1; TRBD1 matches 11 bases. TRBV23-1 is assigned to the ORF class and has an uncertain function. Losses at the gene ends were 5 bases for V and 0 bases for J; bases not matched to a gene: 6. The CDR3 extends over 17 amino acids. The CDR3 is CASSVGTGGVSNQPQHF. The CDR3 DNA reads TGCGCCAGCAGTGTCGGGACAGGGGGTGTTAGCAATCAGCCCCAGCATTTT.

DNA of the CDR3: TGTGCCAGTAGTATAGGGCGGCAGGGGGATGGTGAAGAGACCCAGTACTTC. Translation: CASSIGRQGDGEETQYF. The chain combines TRBV19 with TRBJ2-5; TRBD1 matches at 7 bases. The junction had 11 bases not matched to a gene; V was cut back by 1 base and J by 3 bases. From germline, CDR1 is LNHDA and CDR2 SQIVND (reference sequence). The CDR3 has 17 amino acids.

The chain employs TRBV11-2 and TRBJ2-1, with 9 bases identical to TRBD2. The CDR3 is made up of 16 amino acids. V lost 5 bases to trimming and J lost 5 bases; unmatched junction nucleotides: 10. Per germline, CDR1 SGHAT and CDR2 FQNNGV. CDR3 in DNA: TGTGCCAGCAGCGACCGTCTAGCGGGGCCTAACAATGAGCAGTTCTTC. Its translation is CASSDRLAGPNNEQFF.

The chain couples TRBV4-1 to TRBJ2-7, with 10 bases aligning to TRBD1. CDR3 size: 16 residues. V trimming: 0 bases; J trimming: 2 bases; junction bases outside the gene matches: 4. Germline-derived CDR1 and CDR2 are MGHRA and YSYEKL. The CDR3 DNA follows: TGCGCCAGCAGCCAAGATTTGGGACAGGGGACCTACGAGCAGTACTTC. Amino acid sequence: CASSQDLGQGTYEQYF.

V and J are TRBV27 and TRBJ2-7, with D possibly matching TRBD1 (6 bases). The CDR3 is made up of 12 amino acids. Per germline, CDR1 MNHEY and CDR2 SMNVEV (reference sequence). Trimming stripped 7 bases from V and 5 bases from J, with 12 bases between. The DNA for the CDR3 is TGTGCCAGCATGACAGGAGGCAACGAGCAGTACTTC. Its protein product is CASMTGGNEQYF.

The V and J genes are TRBV9 and TRBJ1-4; D not resolved. V lost 0 bases and J 8 bases, leaving 14 bases between the germline ends. CDR1 is SGDLS and CDR2 is YYNGEE in the germline V gene. The CDR3 is 15 residues long. The CDR3 loop is CASSVDGLAREKLFF. The CDR3 DNA reads as TGTGCCAGCAGCGTAGACGGGTTAGCCAGAGAAAAACTGTTTTTT.

V and J are TRBV11-2 and TRBJ2-1; maybe TRBD1 (5 bases). V lost 2 bases and J lost 5, with 13 bases in between. The CDR3 totals 15 residues. From germline, CDR1 is SGHAT and CDR2 FQNNGV. The CDR3 is CASSLSTGHNNEQFF. The CDR3, as DNA: TGTGCCAGCAGCTTATCCACCGGACATAACAATGAGCAGTTCTTC.

This chain connects TRBV6-5 to TRBJ1-1; TRBD1 matches at 10 bases. V lost 6 bases, J lost 5 bases, and 6 bases stayed unmatched. The length of the CDR3 is 14 residues. Per germline, CDR1 MNHEY and CDR2 SVGAGI. The CDR3 here is CASRETGGGTEAFF. The CDR3, as DNA: TGTGCCAGCAGGGAGACAGGGGGCGGAACTGAAGCTTTCTTT.

This rearrangement joins TRBV10-3 to TRBJ1-2; 8 bases agree with TRBD1. CDR1 is ENHRY and CDR2 is SYGVKD in the germline V gene. The CDR3 covers 14 residues. J lost 6 bases, V lost 2 bases, and 5 bases had no gene match. The CDR3, as DNA: TGTGCCATCAGTGAGGCCCAGGGGGCGCATGGCTACACCTTC. This translates into CAISEAQGAHGYTF.

A word on this clone: The same CDR3 arises from other DNA sequences in this sample as well. V is TRBV5-6 and J is TRBJ2-7; D is unresolved. CDR1 and CDR2 (germline): SGHDT, YYEEEE. Deletions cut 0 bases from V and 6 bases from J, with 7 bases between. The CDR3 totals 12 residues. The CDR3 region has the DNA TGTGCCAGCAGCTTGGGCCTGGGCGAGCAGTACTTC. This sequence encodes CASSLGLGEQYF. Using reference TRBV5-6 and TRBJ2-7 for the parts outside the CDR3, the full variable domain is DAGVTQSPTHLIKTRGQQVTLRCSPKSGHDTVSWYQQALGQGPQFIFQYYEEEERQRGNFPDRFSGHQFPNYSSELNVNALLLGDSALYLCASSLGLGEQYFGPGTRLTVT.

This clone was counted once. The chain links TRBV7-8 to TRBJ1-2; 7 bases agree with TRBD1. The germline gives CDR1 SGHVS, CDR2 FQNEAQ. This CDR3 comprises 15 residues. Unmatched junction bases numbered 11, after V lost 6 bases and J lost 4 bases. CDR3 in DNA: TGTGCCAGCAGTTCCAGGGGGATCTCAACCTATGGCTACACCTTC. The encoded protein is CASSSRGISTYGYTF. The full variable domain, completed using reference TRBV7-8 and TRBJ1-2, is GAGVSQSPRYKVAKRGQDVALRCDPISGHVSLFWYQQALGQGPEFLTYFQNEAQLDKSGLPSDRFFAERPEGSVSTLKIQRTQQEDSAVYLCASSSRGISTYGYTFGSGTRLTVV.

This CDR3 reads CASSPPAGQPDYEQYF. CDR3 in DNA: TGTGCCAGCTCACCACCCGCAGGACAGCCGGACTACGAGCAGTACTTC. The chain combines TRBV18 with TRBJ2-7, with a tentative D call TRBD1 (6 bases). Germline CDR1 is KGHSH and CDR2 is LQKENI. Trimming took off 0 bases at V and 3 bases at J, with 15 bases between the two ends. The CDR3 spans 16 residues. Combining the CDR3 with reference TRBV18 and TRBJ2-7 gives the whole variable domain NAGVMQNPRHLVRRRGQEARLRCSPMKGHSHVYWYRQLPEEGLKFMVYLQKENIIDESGMPKERFSAEFPKEGPSILRIQQVVRGDSAAYFCASSPPAGQPDYEQYFGPGTRLTVT.

Concerning this clone itself: Other nucleotide sequences from this sample produce the same CDR3. The rearrangement joins TRBV9 to TRBJ2-2; D not resolved. Germline V gene lookup returns CDR1 SGDLS and CDR2 YYNGEE. The CDR3 loop spans 13 amino acids. With 0 bases removed from V and 6 bases from J, the gap between germline ends came to 6 bases. As DNA, the CDR3 is TGTGCCAGCAGCGTAGAGGATGCCGGGGAGCTGTTTTTT. This gives the protein CASSVEDAGELFF.

CDR3 region: CASSGRTGVYEQYF. DNA for the CDR3: TGTGCCAGCAGTGGACGGACAGGTGTATACGAGCAGTACTTC. The chain carries TRBV2 and TRBJ2-7; 7 nucleotides line up with TRBD1. The CDR3 has 14 residues. After removal of 4 bases from V and 4 bases from J, the junction contained 7 bases not matched to a gene. Germline V gives CDR1 SNHLY, CDR2 FYNNEI.

V usage is TRBV25-1 and J usage is TRBJ1-1; D is uncertain. Deletions cut 3 bases from V and 4 bases from J, with 9 bases between. Germline lookup yields CDR1 MGHDK and CDR2 SYGVNS. The CDR3 sequence is 13 residues long. The chain's CDR3 is CASSDLDGTEAFF. The CDR3 nucleotides read TGTGCCAGCAGTGACCTTGACGGCACTGAAGCTTTCTTT.

The genes are TRBV6-5 and TRBJ2-3; D is unresolved. CDR3 length: 14 residues. Per the germline V gene, CDR1 is MNHEY and CDR2 is SVGAGI. The ends were cut back, 4 bases at V and 6 bases at J, with 14 bases in the middle. The CDR3 coding sequence is TGTGCCAGCAGTTTCCTTTACGGAGCCGATACGCAGTATTTT. Translation gives CASSFLYGADTQYF.